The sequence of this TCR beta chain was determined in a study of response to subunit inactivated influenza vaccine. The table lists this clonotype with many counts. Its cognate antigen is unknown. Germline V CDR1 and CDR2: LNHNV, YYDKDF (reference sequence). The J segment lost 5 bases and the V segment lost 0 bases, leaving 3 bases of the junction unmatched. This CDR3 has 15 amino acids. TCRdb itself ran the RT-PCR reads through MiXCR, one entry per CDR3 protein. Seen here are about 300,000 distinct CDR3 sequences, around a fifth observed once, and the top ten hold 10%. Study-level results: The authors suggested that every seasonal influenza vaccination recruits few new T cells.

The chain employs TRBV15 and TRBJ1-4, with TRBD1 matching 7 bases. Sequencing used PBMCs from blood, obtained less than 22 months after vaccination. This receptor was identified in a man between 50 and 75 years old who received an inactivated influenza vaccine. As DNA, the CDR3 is TGTGCCACCAGCAGAGATAAGGGACAGAATGAAAAACTGTTTTTT. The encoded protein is CATSRDKGQNEKLFF. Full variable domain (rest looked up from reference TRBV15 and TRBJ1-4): DAMVIQNPRYQVTQFGKPVTLSCSQTLNHNVMYWYQQKSSQAPKLLFHYYDKDFNNEADTPDNFQSRRPNTSFCFLDIRSPGLGDTAMYLCATSRDKGQNEKLFFGSGTQLSVL.